A selection of T cell receptor beta chains follows, all from one sample in a study of radiation and T cells in renal cell carcinoma. The protocol was immunoSEQ multiplex PCR, while the TCRdb copy is restricted to in-frame clones and leaves out a portion. Counted here are over 60,000 clones, around 78% occurring once; the ten biggest clones make up roughly 7.4%. This specimen consisted of blood, obtained from a patient whose treatment included radiotherapy and nephrectomy. The receptors originated from a man aged 55-75 years with renal cell carcinoma. Each CDR3 is given with its conserved first and last residue. A D gene is named only where the DNA matches it firmly. For some rows the clone size is stated as once, few or many, or as a class when expanded; others skip it.

length	size	D	V	J	DNA	CDR3
14	NA	NA	TRBV10-2	TRBJ2-2	TGCGCCAGCAGCGTAGAGTCGAACACCGGGGAGCTGTTTTTT	CASSVESNTGELFF
13	NA	NA	TRBV7-9	TRBJ2-5	TGTGCCAGCAGCTTTCGGTCCCCCGAGACCCAGTACTTC	CASSFRSPETQYF
14	NA	NA	TRBV29-1	TRBJ1-2	TGCAGCGTTGTAGGGCAGGCGGGTGACTATGGCTACACCTTC	CSVVGQAGDYGYTF
16	NA	TRBD2	TRBV19	TRBJ2-3	TGTGCCAGTAGTCTTCAACCTAGCGGGCTAACAGATACGCAGTATTTT	CASSLQPSGLTDTQYF
13	few	TRBD1	TRBV30	TRBJ1-1	TGTGCCTGGAGTACCACGGGACAGGGTGAAGCTTTCTTT	CAWSTTGQGEAFF
13	NA	NA	TRBV11-2	TRBJ2-1	TGTGCCAGCAGCTTAGAACAGCTCAATGAGCAGTTCTTC	CASSLEQLNEQFF
13	NA	NA	TRBV29-1	TRBJ2-2	TGCAGCGTTGAAGTTTCGGGCGCCGGGGAGCTGTTTTTT	CSVEVSGAGELFF
13	NA	NA	TRBV2	TRBJ2-5	TGTGCCAGCAGTAGGGGAGTTCAAGAGACCCAGTACTTC	CASSRGVQETQYF
14	NA	NA	TRBV11-1	TRBJ2-1	TGTGCCAGCAGCTTAGGACAGTCTTACAATGAGCAGTTCTTC	CASSLGQSYNEQFF
13	NA	NA	TRBV5-4	TRBJ2-1	TGTGCCAGCACCGACGGCAGATACAATGAGCAGTTCTTC	CASTDGRYNEQFF
17	NA	NA	TRBV4-1	TRBJ1-1	TGCGCCAGCAGCCAAGTGGGAGGGCGACGGTATGACACTGAAGCTTTCTTT	CASSQVGGRRYDTEAFF
14	NA	TRBD1	TRBV29-1	TRBJ2-2	TGCAGCGTAACGGACAGGGTGGACACCGGGGAGCTGTTTTTT	CSVTDRVDTGELFF
16	NA	NA	TRBV27	TRBJ2-1	TGTGCCAGCAGTTTAATCCTAGCTGGTGGGGTCGATGAGCAGTTCTTC	CASSLILAGGVDEQFF
15	few	NA	TRBV7-2	TRBJ1-3	TGTGCCAGCAGCTCTTTGTTCGGGGCTGGAAACACCATATATTTT	CASSSLFGAGNTIYF
14	NA	NA	TRBV6-5	TRBJ1-6	TGTGCCAGCAGCGACGGTAGCGGAAATTCACCCCTCCACTTT	CASSDGSGNSPLHF
16	NA	NA	TRBV30	TRBJ1-4	TGTGCCTGGAGCCCTGACTGGGGGGGACGTAATGAAAAACTGTTTTTT	CAWSPDWGGRNEKLFF
11	medium-sized	NA	TRBV7-2	TRBJ1-2	TGTGCCAGCAGCCCGACTGTAGACTACACCTTC	CASSPTVDYTF
13	NA	NA	TRBV27	TRBJ2-7	TGTGCCAGCAGTTTTAGTAGGGAGAGCGAGCAGTACTTC	CASSFSRESEQYF
16	NA	TRBD1	TRBV5-1	TRBJ1-2	TGCGCCAGCAGCTTCGCACAGGGGGCGAGAGTGGGTGGCTACACCTTC	CASSFAQGARVGGYTF
14	NA	TRBD1	TRBV6-5	TRBJ1-2	TGTGCCAGCAGACGCCGACAGGGCAACTATGGCTACACCTTC	CASRRRQGNYGYTF
14	medium-sized	TRBD1	TRBV6-5	TRBJ2-7	TGTGCCAGCAGTCTCCGGGACAGAAGAGACGAGCAGTACTTC	CASSLRDRRDEQYF
16	NA	TRBD2	TRBV11-3	TRBJ2-1	TGTGCCAGCAGCCCGACTAGCGGGGGGGCAGGGAATGAGCAGTTCTTC	CASSPTSGGAGNEQFF
14	NA	TRBD1	TRBV6-5	TRBJ1-3	TGTGCCAGCAGTACTAAACAGGGGCGCGGCACCATATATTTT	CASSTKQGRGTIYF
15	NA	NA	TRBV9	TRBJ2-3	TGTGCCAGCAGCGTAGCTGGGATAACAGCAGATACGCAGTATTTT	CASSVAGITADTQYF
13	NA	NA	TRBV12-5	TRBJ1-6	TGTGCTAGTGGTTTGGTTGGGAATTCACCCCTCCACTTT	CASGLVGNSPLHF
15	NA	TRBD1	TRBV7-8	TRBJ1-4	TGTGCCAGCAGCTTAAATCGGGACAGGGATGAAAAACTGTTTTTT	CASSLNRDRDEKLFF
16	NA	NA	TRBV19	TRBJ2-2	TGTGCCAGTAGTATAAGGGCTAGCGCTGGCACCGGGGAGCTGTTTTTT	CASSIRASAGTGELFF
12	NA	NA	TRBV14	TRBJ2-5	TGTGCCAGCAGCCAACAGGGAGAGACCCAGTACTTC	CASSQQGETQYF
12	many	TRBD2	TRBV7-9	TRBJ2-1	TGTGCCAGCGGGACTAGCGGCAATGAGCAGTTCTTC	CASGTSGNEQFF
13	NA	NA	TRBV9	TRBJ2-3	TGTGCCAGCAGCGACAGCCCTCAGGATACGCAGTATTTT	CASSDSPQDTQYF
14	NA	NA	TRBV6-6	TRBJ2-2	TGTGCCAGCAGAGAGGTTGGGCAGACCGGGGAGCTGTTTTTT	CASREVGQTGELFF
13	NA	NA	TRBV9	TRBJ2-5	TGTGCCAGCAGCGTAGGCAGCGAAGAGACCCAGTACTTC	CASSVGSEETQYF
15	few	TRBD1	TRBV7-9	TRBJ1-1	TGTGCCAGCAGCTTAGAAGGGGGCCGCGGCACTGAAGCTTTCTTT	CASSLEGGRGTEAFF
16	NA	NA	TRBV5-6	TRBJ2-7	TGTGCCAGCAGCTTGGCTTTTGGGGACCTCTCCTACGAGCAGTACTTC	CASSLAFGDLSYEQYF
17	few	NA	TRBV5-6	TRBJ2-6	TGTGCCAGCAGCATGACTTGGGTTTTCTCTGGGGCCAACGTCCTGACTTTC	CASSMTWVFSGANVLTF
16	NA	NA	TRBV4-1	TRBJ2-4	TGCGCCAGCAGCCAAGACCAGTCCCTAGCCAAAAACATTCAGTACTTC	CASSQDQSLAKNIQYF
14	NA	TRBD1	TRBV7-9	TRBJ1-3	TGTGCCAGCAGCTCCGGACAGGGGAGGCACACCATATATTTT	CASSSGQGRHTIYF
14	NA	NA	TRBV27	TRBJ2-2	TGTGCCAGCAAGGAGGTGGGTGGGACCGGGGAGCTGTTTTTT	CASKEVGGTGELFF